These 10 T cell receptor beta chains share one sample of origin, sequenced in a study of blood T cell repertoires in COVID-19. Here immunoSEQ multiplex PCR was the method, and the copy in TCRdb shows in-frame clones only, minus some. The data hold approximately 31,000 clones, with 85% to 90% observed a single time. Specimen: peripheral blood. The source of these receptors is a man in his sixties or seventies with active COVID-19.

The chain has TRBV7-8 and TRBJ1-1; no definite D call. V was clipped by 0 bases and J by 2 bases, with 7 bases between them. CDR1 is SGHVS and CDR2 is FQNEAQ in the germline V gene. The CDR3 is 14 amino acids. The CDR3 coding sequence is TGTGCCAGCAGCTTAGCGCCAGTTAACACTGAAGCTTTCTTT. Protein: CASSLAPVNTEAFF. Drawing the rest from reference TRBV7-8 and TRBJ1-1, the complete variable domain is GAGVSQSPRYKVAKRGQDVALRCDPISGHVSLFWYQQALGQGPEFLTYFQNEAQLDKSGLPSDRFFAERPEGSVSTLKIQRTQQEDSAVYLCASSLAPVNTEAFFGQGTRLTVV.

This sequence joins TRBV4-2 and TRBJ2-1, with D tentatively TRBD2 (6 bases). This CDR3 has 19 amino acids. V was clipped by 0 bases and J by 0 bases, with 18 bases between them. Germline CDR1 reads LGHNA; CDR2 reads YNFKEQ. The CDR3 DNA follows: TGTGCCAGCAGCCAAGATAGGGCTAGCGAGATCCCCTCCTACAATGAGCAGTTCTTC. Protein: CASSQDRASEIPSYNEQFF.

This sequence joins TRBV6-5 and TRBJ1-2; the match to TRBD1 covers 10 bases. Germline CDR1 MNHEY, CDR2 SVGAGI. With V trimmed by 5 bases and J by 8 bases, 5 bases remained unmatched. The CDR3 has 13 amino acids. As DNA, the CDR3 is TGTGCCAGCAGTCAAAGGGACAGGGGCGGCTACACCTTC. Translated, it gives CASSQRDRGGYTF.

This chain connects TRBV10-3 to TRBJ2-5, with D perhaps matching TRBD2 (5 bases). Germline CDR1 ENHRY, CDR2 SYGVKD. Trimming stripped 0 bases from V and 5 bases from J, with 10 bases between. This CDR3 spans 14 amino acids. This CDR3 reads CAISESNGVETQYF. The CDR3 nucleotides are TGTGCCATCAGTGAGTCGAACGGGGTGGAGACCCAGTACTTC.

This clone has a handful of counts. J is TRBJ2-7 and V is TRBV6-5; 7 bases align to TRBD1. V was clipped by 5 bases and J by 1 base; unmatched bases: 5. Germline V gene lookup returns CDR1 MNHEY and CDR2 SVGAGI. The CDR3 totals 14 residues. In nucleotides, the CDR3 is TGTGCCAGCAGTCGAGTACAGGGGTCCTACGAGCAGTACTTC. Protein sequence: CASSRVQGSYEQYF.

The V call is TRBV25-1, the J call TRBJ1-2, with D uncertain. Germline V gene sequence: CDR1 MGHDK, CDR2 SYGVNS. Deletions cut 6 bases from V and 4 bases from J, with 12 bases between. The CDR3 has 13 residues. CDR3 coding DNA: TGTGCCAGCAGGGGCGTACAGAGCTATGGCTACACCTTC. It translates to CASRGVQSYGYTF.

The CDR3: CSAGDYRELFF. In DNA, the CDR3 is TGCAGTGCTGGGGACTACCGGGAGCTGTTTTTT. The chain employs TRBV20-1 and TRBJ2-2; TRBD2 aligns across 7 bases. V lost 5 bases to trimming and J lost 9 bases; unmatched junction nucleotides: 3. There are 11 residues in the CDR3. CDR1 is DFQATT and CDR2 is SNEGSKA in the germline V gene (reference sequence).

V is TRBV30 and J is TRBJ1-5; D possibly corresponds to TRBD1 (5 bases). V dropped 0 bases and J dropped 3 bases, with 12 bases sitting between them. This CDR3 spans 15 amino acids. Germline values: CDR1 GTSNPN, CDR2 SVGIG (reference sequence). This chain's CDR3 is CAWSVAGGVNQPQHF. The CDR3 nucleotides read TGTGCCTGGAGTGTGGCGGGGGGGGTCAATCAGCCCCAGCATTTT.

The chain couples TRBV20-1 to TRBJ2-5; weak D call: TRBD1 (7 bases). In germline, CDR1 is DFQATT, CDR2 SNEGSKA (reference sequence). V was shortened by 3 bases and J by 2 bases, with 13 bases between the two germline ends. This CDR3 comprises 14 residues. CDR3 coding DNA: TGCAGTGCTAGTCAGGGGGGCGGACAAGAGACCCAGTACTTC. Its translation is CSASQGGGQETQYF.

The chain recombines TRBV5-4 with TRBJ1-1, with 7 bases that match TRBD1. With 2 bases clipped from V and 4 bases from J, the junction kept 11 bases outside the gene matches. This CDR3 is built from 16 residues. Germline V gene sequence: CDR1 SGHNT, CDR2 YYREEE (reference sequence). The CDR3: CASSLSYTGVSTEAFF. The CDR3 DNA follows: TGTGCCAGCAGCTTATCGTATACAGGGGTGAGCACTGAAGCTTTCTTT.